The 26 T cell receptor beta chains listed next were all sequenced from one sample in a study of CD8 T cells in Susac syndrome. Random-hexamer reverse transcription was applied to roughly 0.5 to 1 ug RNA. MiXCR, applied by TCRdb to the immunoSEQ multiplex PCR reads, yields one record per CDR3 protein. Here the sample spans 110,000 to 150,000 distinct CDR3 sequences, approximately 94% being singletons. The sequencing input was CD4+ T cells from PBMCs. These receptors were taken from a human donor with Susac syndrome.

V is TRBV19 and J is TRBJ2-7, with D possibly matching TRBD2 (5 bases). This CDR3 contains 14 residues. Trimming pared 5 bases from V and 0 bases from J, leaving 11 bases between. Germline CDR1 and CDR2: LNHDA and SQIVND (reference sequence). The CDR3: CASSSDGSSYEQYF. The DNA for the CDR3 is TGTGCCAGTAGTTCCGATGGGAGCTCCTACGAGCAGTACTTC.

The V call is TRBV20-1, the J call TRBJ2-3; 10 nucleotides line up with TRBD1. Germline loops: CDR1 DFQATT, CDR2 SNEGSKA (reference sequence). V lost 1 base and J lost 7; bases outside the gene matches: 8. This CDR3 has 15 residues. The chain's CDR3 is CSARAAGTGANTQYF. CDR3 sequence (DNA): TGCAGTGCTAGAGCTGCAGGGACAGGGGCTAATACGCAGTATTTT.

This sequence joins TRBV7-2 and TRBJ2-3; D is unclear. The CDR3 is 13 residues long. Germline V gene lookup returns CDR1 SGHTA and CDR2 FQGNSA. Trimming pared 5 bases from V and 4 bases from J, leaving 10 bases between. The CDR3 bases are TGTGCCAGCAGCCGCCAGGTTGCAGATACGCAGTATTTT. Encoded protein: CASSRQVADTQYF.

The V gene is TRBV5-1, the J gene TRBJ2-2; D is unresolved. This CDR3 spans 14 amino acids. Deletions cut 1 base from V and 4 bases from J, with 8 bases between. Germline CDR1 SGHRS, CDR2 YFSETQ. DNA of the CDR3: TGCGCCAGCAGCTTGTACCCCCTCACCGGGGAGCTGTTTTTT. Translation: CASSLYPLTGELFF.

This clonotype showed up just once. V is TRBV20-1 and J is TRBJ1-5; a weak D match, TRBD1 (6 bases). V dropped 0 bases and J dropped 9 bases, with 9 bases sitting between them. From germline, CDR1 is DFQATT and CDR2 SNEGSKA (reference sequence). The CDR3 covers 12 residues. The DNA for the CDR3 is TGCAGTGCTAGAGAGGGGGCTCTGCCCCAGCATTTT. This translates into CSAREGALPQHF.

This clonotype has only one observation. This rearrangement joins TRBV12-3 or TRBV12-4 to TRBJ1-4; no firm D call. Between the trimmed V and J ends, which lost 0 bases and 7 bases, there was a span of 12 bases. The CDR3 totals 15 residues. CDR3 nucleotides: TGTGCCAGCAGTTTAGCTTCAGGTTTTGGTGAAAAACTGTTTTTT. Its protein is CASSLASGFGEKLFF.

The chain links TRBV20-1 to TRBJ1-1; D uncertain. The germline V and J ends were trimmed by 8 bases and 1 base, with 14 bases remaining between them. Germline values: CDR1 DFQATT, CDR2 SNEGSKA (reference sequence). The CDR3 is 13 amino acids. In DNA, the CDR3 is TGCAGTCCCACCGAAGGAGGGAACACTGAAGCTTTCTTT. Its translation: CSPTEGGNTEAFF.

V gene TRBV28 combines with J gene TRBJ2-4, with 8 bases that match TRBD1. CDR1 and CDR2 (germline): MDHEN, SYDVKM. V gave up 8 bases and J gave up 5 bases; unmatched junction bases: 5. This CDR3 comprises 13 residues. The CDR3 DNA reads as TGTGCCAGCGAACCCAGGGGGCAAAACATTCAGTACTTC. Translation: CASEPRGQNIQYF.

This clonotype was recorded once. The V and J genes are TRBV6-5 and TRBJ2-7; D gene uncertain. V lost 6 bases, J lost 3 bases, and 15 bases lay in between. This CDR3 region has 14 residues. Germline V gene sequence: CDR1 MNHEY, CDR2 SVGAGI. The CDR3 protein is CASREAHSFYEQYF. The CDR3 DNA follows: TGTGCCAGCAGAGAAGCCCATTCCTTCTACGAGCAGTACTTC.

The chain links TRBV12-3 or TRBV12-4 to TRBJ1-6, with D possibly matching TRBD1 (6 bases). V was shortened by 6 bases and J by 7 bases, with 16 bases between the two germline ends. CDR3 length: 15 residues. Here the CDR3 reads CASSSIGGSNSPLHF. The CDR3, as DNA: TGTGCCAGCAGCTCCATAGGGGGATCCAATTCACCCCTCCACTTT.

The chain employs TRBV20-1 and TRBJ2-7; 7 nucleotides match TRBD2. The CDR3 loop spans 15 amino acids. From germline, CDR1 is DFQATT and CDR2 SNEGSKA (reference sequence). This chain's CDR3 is CSAPDSSGSPYEQYF. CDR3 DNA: TGCAGCGCACCCGACTCTAGCGGATCACCCTACGAGCAGTACTTC.

The CDR3: CASGSPHYEQYF. CDR3 nucleotide sequence: TGTGCCAGCGGGTCGCCCCACTACGAGCAGTACTTC. This chain joins TRBV3-1 and TRBJ2-7; D is ambiguous. Germline V CDR1 and CDR2: LGHDT, YNNKEL (reference sequence). This CDR3 comprises 12 residues. Trimming removed 8 bases from V and 3 bases from J, with 11 bases in between.

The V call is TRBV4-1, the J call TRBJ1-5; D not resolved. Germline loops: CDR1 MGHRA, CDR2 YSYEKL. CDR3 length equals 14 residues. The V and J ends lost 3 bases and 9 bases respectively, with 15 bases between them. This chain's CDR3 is CASSQPRSERPQHF. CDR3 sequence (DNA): TGCGCCAGCAGCCAGCCAAGATCCGAGAGGCCCCAGCATTTT.

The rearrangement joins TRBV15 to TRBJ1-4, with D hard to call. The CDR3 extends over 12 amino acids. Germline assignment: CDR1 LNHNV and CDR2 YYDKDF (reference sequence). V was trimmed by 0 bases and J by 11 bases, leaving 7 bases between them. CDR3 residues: CATSRDRPKLFF. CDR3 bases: TGTGCCACCAGCAGAGATCGTCCTAAACTGTTTTTT.

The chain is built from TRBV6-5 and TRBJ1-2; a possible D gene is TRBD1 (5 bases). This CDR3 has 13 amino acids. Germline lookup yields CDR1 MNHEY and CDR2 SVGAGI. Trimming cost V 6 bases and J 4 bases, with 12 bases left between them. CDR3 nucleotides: TGTGCCAGCAGCATCGACAGATTCTATGGCTACACCTTC. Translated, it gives CASSIDRFYGYTF.

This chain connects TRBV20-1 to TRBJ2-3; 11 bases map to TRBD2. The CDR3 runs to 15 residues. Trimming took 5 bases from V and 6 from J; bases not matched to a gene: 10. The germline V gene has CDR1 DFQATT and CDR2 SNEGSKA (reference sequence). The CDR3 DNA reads TGCAGTGCTCATCTAGCGGGGGGACGGTCGGATACGCAGTATTTT. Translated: CSAHLAGGRSDTQYF.

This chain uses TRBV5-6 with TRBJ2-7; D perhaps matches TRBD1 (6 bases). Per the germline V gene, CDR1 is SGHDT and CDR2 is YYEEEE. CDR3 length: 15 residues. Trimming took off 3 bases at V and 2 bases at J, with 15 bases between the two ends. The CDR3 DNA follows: TGTGCCAGCAGCTCGGCAGGACAGCCGCCCTACGAGCAGTACTTC. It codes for CASSSAGQPPYEQYF.

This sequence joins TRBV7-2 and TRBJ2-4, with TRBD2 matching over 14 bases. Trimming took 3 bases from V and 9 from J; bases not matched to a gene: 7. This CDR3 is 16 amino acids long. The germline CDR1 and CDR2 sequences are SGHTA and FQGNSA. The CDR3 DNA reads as TGTGCCAGCAGCTTCAGACTAGCGGGGGGGCGGGGCATTCAGTACTTC. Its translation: CASSFRLAGGRGIQYF.

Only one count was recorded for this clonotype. Here the CDR3 reads CSARDFRWGSYEQYF. In nucleotides, the CDR3 is TGCAGTGCTAGAGACTTCCGATGGGGGTCCTACGAGCAGTACTTC. The chain couples TRBV20-1 to TRBJ2-7; either TRBD1 or TRBD2 may supply D (5 bases each). Per the germline V gene, CDR1 is DFQATT and CDR2 is SNEGSKA (reference sequence). CDR3 size: 15 residues. The germline V and J ends were trimmed by 0 bases and 1 base, with 13 bases remaining between them.

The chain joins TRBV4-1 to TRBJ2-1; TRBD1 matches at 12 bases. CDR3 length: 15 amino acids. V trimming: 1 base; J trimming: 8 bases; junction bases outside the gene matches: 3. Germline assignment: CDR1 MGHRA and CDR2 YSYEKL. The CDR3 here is CASSQVGQGADEQFF. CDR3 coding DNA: TGCGCCAGCAGCCAAGTGGGACAGGGGGCCGATGAGCAGTTCTTC.

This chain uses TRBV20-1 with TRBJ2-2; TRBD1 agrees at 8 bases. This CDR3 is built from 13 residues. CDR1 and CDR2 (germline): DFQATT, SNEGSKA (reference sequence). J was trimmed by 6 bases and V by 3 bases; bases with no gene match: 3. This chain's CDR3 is CSARTGAPGELFF. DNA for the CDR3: TGCAGTGCTAGGACAGGGGCGCCCGGGGAGCTGTTTTTT.

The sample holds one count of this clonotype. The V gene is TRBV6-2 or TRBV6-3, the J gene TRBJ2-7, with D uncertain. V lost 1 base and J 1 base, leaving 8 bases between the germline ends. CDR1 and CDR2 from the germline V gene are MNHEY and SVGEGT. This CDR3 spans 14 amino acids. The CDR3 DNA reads TGTGCCAGCAGTTACTTCGGTACATCCTACGAGCAGTACTTC. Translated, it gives CASSYFGTSYEQYF.

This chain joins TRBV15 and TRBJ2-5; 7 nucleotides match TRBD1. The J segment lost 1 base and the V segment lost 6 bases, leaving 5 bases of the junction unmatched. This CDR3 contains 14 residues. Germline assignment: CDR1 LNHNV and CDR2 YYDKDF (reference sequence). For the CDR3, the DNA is TGTGCCACCAGGCCGGGACAGCCCCAAGAGACCCAGTACTTC. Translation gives CATRPGQPQETQYF.

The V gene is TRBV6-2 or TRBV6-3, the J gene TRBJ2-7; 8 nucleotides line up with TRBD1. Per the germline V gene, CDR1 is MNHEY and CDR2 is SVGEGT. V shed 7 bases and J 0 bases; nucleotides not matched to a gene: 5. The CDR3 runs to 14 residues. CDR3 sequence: CASTGTGSSYEQYF. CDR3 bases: TGTGCCAGCACCGGGACAGGCAGCTCCTACGAGCAGTACTTC.

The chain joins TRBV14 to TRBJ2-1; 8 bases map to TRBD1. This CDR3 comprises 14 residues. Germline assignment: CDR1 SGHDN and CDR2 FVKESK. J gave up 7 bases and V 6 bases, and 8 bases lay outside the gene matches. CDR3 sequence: CASRSGQAENEQFF. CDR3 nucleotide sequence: TGTGCCAGCAGGTCGGGACAGGCCGAAAATGAGCAGTTCTTC.

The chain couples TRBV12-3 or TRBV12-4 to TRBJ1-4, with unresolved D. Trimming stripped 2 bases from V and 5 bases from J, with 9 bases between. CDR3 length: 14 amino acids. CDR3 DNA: TGTGCCAGCAGTTTATATGGAGTGAATGAAAAACTGTTTTTT. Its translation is CASSLYGVNEKLFF.